Each of the 22 T cell receptor beta chains below was sequenced from the same sample in a study of blood T cell repertoires in COVID-19. Method: immunoSEQ multiplex PCR; TCRdb's copy keeps in-frame clones and lacks some. Here the sample spans 300,000 or so clones, around 88% being singletons. The specimen sequenced was peripheral blood. These receptor sequences come from a woman aged 45-60 years with acute or convalescent COVID-19.

The V and J genes are TRBV30 and TRBJ2-5; TRBD2 might be the D (5 bases). The CDR3 contains 14 residues. Trimming stripped 3 bases from V and 0 bases from J, with 11 bases between. Germline-derived CDR1 and CDR2 are GTSNPN and SVGIG (reference sequence). The CDR3 DNA follows: TGTGCCTGGAGGCCCCCGGGGAACCAAGAGACCCAGTACTTC. This codes for CAWRPPGNQETQYF. Full variable domain (rest looked up from reference TRBV30 and TRBJ2-5): SQTIHQWPATLVQPVGSPLSLECTVEGTSNPNLYWYRQAAGRGLQLLFYSVGIGQISSEVPQNLSASRPQDRQFILSSKKLLLSDSGFYLCAWRPPGNQETQYFGPGTRLLVL.

This clone has a single count. This chain links TRBV2 with TRBJ1-5, with unresolved D. Germline V gene lookup returns CDR1 SNHLY and CDR2 FYNNEI. V shed 3 bases and J shed 0 bases, with 9 bases lying between them. The CDR3 runs to 15 residues. In nucleotides, the CDR3 is TGTGCCAGCAGTGATCTCGTCGGTAGCAATCAGCCCCAGCATTTT. It translates to CASSDLVGSNQPQHF.

The gene calls are TRBV5-4 and TRBJ1-1, with TRBD1 matching over 9 bases. After removal of 5 bases from V and 7 bases from J, the junction contained 6 bases not matched to a gene. Germline V gene lookup returns CDR1 SGHNT and CDR2 YYREEE (reference sequence). CDR3 size: 13 residues. The CDR3 is CASRTGTGYEAFF. In nucleotides, the CDR3 is TGTGCCAGCAGAACCGGGACAGGGTATGAAGCTTTCTTT.

The chain recombines TRBV5-1 with TRBJ2-5; D may be TRBD2 (5 bases). The CDR3 runs to 16 residues. CDR1 and CDR2 from the germline V gene are SGHRS and YFSETQ. Trimming removed 4 bases at V and 0 bases at J, with 16 bases between. This CDR3 is CASSEGYRADQETQYF. CDR3 nucleotides: TGCGCCAGCAGCGAGGGATACCGGGCCGACCAAGAGACCCAGTACTTC.

The chain has TRBV27 and TRBJ2-3, with 7 positions matching TRBD2. The CDR3 covers 13 residues. The germline gives CDR1 MNHEY, CDR2 SMNVEV (reference sequence). The V and J ends lost 8 bases and 6 bases, in that order; junction bases with no gene match: 8. The CDR3 coding sequence is TGTGCCAGCGCCCGCCTGGGAGGGGATACGCAGTATTTT. Amino acid sequence: CASARLGGDTQYF.

The chain couples TRBV27 to TRBJ1-6; 9 bases are shared with TRBD1. Germline V lookup: CDR1 MNHEY, CDR2 SMNVEV (reference sequence). The CDR3 loop spans 14 amino acids. The junction had 1 base not matched to a gene; V was cut back by 5 bases and J by 5 bases. The CDR3 DNA reads as TGTGCCAGCAGTCGACAGGGGGATAATTCACCCCTCCACTTT. Translated: CASSRQGDNSPLHF.

In its sample, this clone was seen a few times. The chain joins TRBV5-6 to TRBJ2-1, with D perhaps matching TRBD2 (6 bases). The CDR3 covers 15 residues. V lost 4 bases, J lost 6 bases, and 17 bases lay in between. Germline assignment: CDR1 SGHDT and CDR2 YYEEEE. In DNA, the CDR3 is TGTGCCAGCAGCGGCACTCGGGACTCCCTCAATGAGCAGTTCTTC. Protein product: CASSGTRDSLNEQFF.

This clone has a handful of counts. This sequence joins TRBV7-2 and TRBJ2-7; D is possibly TRBD1 (5 bases). Germline V gives CDR1 SGHTA, CDR2 FQGNSA. The CDR3 covers 15 residues. V was shortened by 4 bases and J by 0 bases, with 13 bases between the two germline ends. In DNA, the CDR3 is TGTGCCAGCAGCTCACCACTTAGGGGCTCCTACGAGCAGTACTTC. Its translation is CASSSPLRGSYEQYF. Filled out from reference TRBV7-2 and TRBJ2-7, the complete variable domain reads GAGVSQSPSNKVTEKGKDVELRCDPISGHTALYWYRQSLGQGLEFLIYFQGNSAPDKSGLPSDRFSAERTGGSVSTLTIQRTQQEDSAVYLCASSSPLRGSYEQYFGPGTRLTVT.

This clone was observed a single time. This chain links TRBV3-1 (or the pseudogene TRBV3-2) with TRBJ2-1, with 12 bases fitting TRBD2. The CDR3 sequence is 17 residues long. The V gene's germline CDR1 is LGHDT and CDR2 YNNKEL (reference sequence). With 4 bases clipped from V and 3 bases from J, the junction kept 7 bases outside the gene matches. CDR3 nucleotide sequence: TGTGCCAGCAGCCGAAGGGCTAGCGGGGGGGTCTACAATGAGCAGTTCTTC. Protein product: CASSRRASGGVYNEQFF.

In nucleotides, the CDR3 is TGTGCCACCAGTGACTACACTAGCTACACCGGGGAGCTGTTTTTT. Its protein product is CATSDYTSYTGELFF. The chain is built from TRBV24-1 and TRBJ2-2; D is perhaps TRBD2 (6 bases). V gave up 4 bases and J gave up 3 bases, with 11 bases separating them. CDR3 length equals 15 residues. Germline V gives CDR1 KGHDR, CDR2 SFDVKD.

This clone was picked up one time. The chain is built from TRBV7-9 and TRBJ1-2; D ambiguous. Trimming stripped 1 base from V and 7 bases from J, with 13 bases between. CDR3 length: 14 amino acids. Germline V lookup: CDR1 SEHNR, CDR2 FQNEAQ (reference sequence). The CDR3 DNA reads TGTGCCAGCAGCTTAGAATCGAGAGGGCCTGGCTACACCTTC. Protein product: CASSLESRGPGYTF.

This chain uses TRBV7-9 with TRBJ1-4, with D perhaps matching TRBD1 (5 bases). Trimming left V 2 bases short and J 0 bases short, with 10 bases between. Germline V gene data show CDR1 as SEHNR and CDR2 as FQNEAQ (reference sequence). The CDR3 length is 16 residues. The CDR3 region has the DNA TGTGCCAGCAGCTTATCGCGGGGGGCAACTAATGAAAAACTGTTTTTT. This codes for CASSLSRGATNEKLFF.

The chain employs TRBV30 and TRBJ2-1, with D possibly being TRBD2 (7 bases). Germline V gene data show CDR1 as GTSNPN and CDR2 as SVGIG (reference sequence). Trimming took 1 base from V and 10 from J, leaving 17 bases between them. This CDR3 is built from 14 residues. This CDR3 is CAWSDLGGGSEQFF. CDR3 DNA: TGTGCCTGGAGTGATCTGGGGGGGGGCTCGGAGCAGTTCTTC.

The J gene is TRBJ2-3, the V gene TRBV5-4; D remains ambiguous. Germline assignment: CDR1 SGHNT and CDR2 YYREEE (reference sequence). This CDR3 has 15 amino acids. V was pared by 0 bases and J by 0 bases, with 8 bases between. In nucleotides, the CDR3 is TGTGCCAGCAGCTTGGGCCAGACTAGCACAGATACGCAGTATTTT. It codes for CASSLGQTSTDTQYF.

This clone has only one observation. This chain connects TRBV4-1 to TRBJ1-1, with 7 bases that match TRBD1. Germline CDR1 reads MGHRA; CDR2 reads YSYEKL. The CDR3 is made up of 15 amino acids. V shed 1 base and J 8 bases; nucleotides not matched to a gene: 10. The CDR3 DNA reads as TGCGCCAGCAGCCAAGCCGTGGACAGGACATTGGAAGCTTTCTTT. Translating it yields CASSQAVDRTLEAFF.

The chain has TRBV7-9 and TRBJ1-1, with D maybe TRBD1 (6 bases). The germline V and J ends were trimmed by 0 bases and 4 bases, with 6 bases remaining between them. CDR1 and CDR2 (germline): SEHNR, FQNEAQ (reference sequence). The CDR3 totals 13 residues. The DNA of the CDR3 is TGTGCCAGCAGCTTAGCGACAGGCACTGAAGCTTTCTTT. It translates to CASSLATGTEAFF.

This chain uses TRBV5-1 with TRBJ1-2; 7 nucleotides match TRBD1. CDR1 and CDR2 from the germline V gene are SGHRS and YFSETQ. CDR3 size: 14 residues. J gave up 4 bases and V 5 bases, and 8 bases lay outside the gene matches. The CDR3 spells CASRLGTESYGYTF. CDR3 nucleotides: TGCGCCAGCAGACTCGGGACAGAGAGCTATGGCTACACCTTC.

The chain couples TRBV9 to TRBJ1-4, with 7 bases lining up with TRBD1. The CDR3 has 16 residues. Germline CDR1 SGDLS, CDR2 YYNGEE. With 2 bases clipped from V and 10 bases from J, the junction kept 14 bases outside the gene matches. The CDR3 region is CASSVSGQDGGGKLFF. In DNA, the CDR3 is TGTGCCAGCAGCGTTTCCGGACAGGACGGAGGAGGAAAACTGTTTTTT.

The J gene is TRBJ1-3, the V gene TRBV23-1; D remains ambiguous. TRBV23-1 has ORF status, its function being uncertain. The CDR3 totals 15 residues. The V end was cut by 2 bases, the J end by 5 bases, with 13 bases between. CDR3 sequence: CASSQGKSLRNTIYF. CDR3 nucleotide sequence: TGCGCCAGCAGTCAAGGTAAGAGTCTAAGAAACACCATATATTTT.

V is TRBV18 and J is TRBJ2-7, with D unclear. The V and J ends lost 6 bases and 5 bases respectively, with 8 bases between them. CDR3 length: 11 residues. Germline lookup yields CDR1 KGHSH and CDR2 LQKENI. The CDR3, as DNA: TGTGCCAGCTCGCTCCGGGACGAGCAGTACTTC. Protein product: CASSLRDEQYF.

The chain combines TRBV16 with TRBJ1-6; D is possibly TRBD1 (6 bases). Trimming removed 4 bases at V and 9 bases at J, with 19 bases between. CDR1 and CDR2 from the germline V gene are KGHSY and FQNENV. This CDR3 has 16 residues. In DNA form, the CDR3 reads TGTGCCAGCAGCCTGAGAAGGCCAGGGGTTGGTTCACCCCTCCACTTT. Its translation: CASSLRRPGVGSPLHF.

The chain recombines TRBV5-1 with TRBJ2-5; tentative D call: TRBD1 (5 bases). Germline loops: CDR1 SGHRS, CDR2 YFSETQ. Between the trimmed V and J ends, which lost 4 bases and 2 bases, there was a span of 21 bases. The CDR3 covers 17 residues. As DNA, the CDR3 is TGCGCCAGCAGCCTAGGGGTTGTCGGACCCAGACAAGAGACCCAGTACTTC. Its protein product is CASSLGVVGPRQETQYF.